These 18 T cell receptor beta chains were sequenced from one sample in a study of blood T cell repertoires in COVID-19. Generated by immunoSEQ multiplex PCR, the TCRdb table keeps only in-frame clones and is missing some. The table shows roughly 74,000 clones, with around nine tenths occurring only once. The sequencing input was peripheral blood. All receptors derive from a woman at least 80 years old with active or convalescent COVID-19.

This chain uses TRBV5-4 with TRBJ2-1, with TRBD2 identical over 9 bases. The CDR3 extends over 15 amino acids. Germline V gene lookup returns CDR1 SGHNT and CDR2 YYREEE (reference sequence). J was trimmed by 3 bases and V by 2 bases; bases with no gene match: 3. The CDR3 region has the DNA TGTGCCAGCAGCTTCGTGACTAGCGGCTACAATGAGCAGTTCTTC. Translation: CASSFVTSGYNEQFF.

The chain links TRBV11-3 to TRBJ1-1, with 7 bases lining up with TRBD1. The V gene end was trimmed by 2 bases and the J gene end by 4 bases; junction bases not matched to a gene: 4. Germline assignment: CDR1 SGHNT and CDR2 YENEEA. This CDR3 is 14 amino acids long. The CDR3 region is CASSLRGLGTEAFF. CDR3 sequence (DNA): TGTGCCAGCAGCTTAAGGGGGCTTGGCACTGAAGCTTTCTTT.

The V gene is TRBV10-3, the J gene TRBJ2-7, with 8 bases that match TRBD2. Per the germline V gene, CDR1 is ENHRY and CDR2 is SYGVKD. V dropped 7 bases and J dropped 5; count of bases not matched to a gene: 7. The CDR3 contains 13 residues. The CDR3 bases are TGTGCCATCACCCAAGCGGGAGTCAACGAGCAGTACTTC. This encodes CAITQAGVNEQYF.

This clone was observed a handful of times. The chain links TRBV27 to TRBJ2-7; 9 nucleotides agree with TRBD1. Germline CDR1 reads MNHEY; CDR2 reads SMNVEV (reference sequence). V shed 5 bases, J shed 4 bases, and the junction held 9 bases outside the gene matches. The CDR3 consists of 15 residues. The CDR3 region is CASSGTGTGSYEQYF. The CDR3 DNA reads as TGTGCCAGCAGTGGAACCGGGACAGGGTCGTACGAGCAGTACTTC.

The DNA for the CDR3 is TGTGCCAGCAGACAGGACCTACAGCCCCAGCATTTT. It codes for CASRQDLQPQHF. This rearrangement joins TRBV6-6 to TRBJ1-5; tentatively, D is TRBD1 (5 bases). V was pared by 6 bases and J by 7 bases, with 10 bases between. Looked up from germline, CDR1 is MNHNY and CDR2 is SVGAGI (reference sequence). The CDR3 length is 12 residues.

The table lists this clone with a count of one. The chain is built from TRBV4-2 and TRBJ2-3, with TRBD2 identical over 9 bases. This CDR3 has 17 amino acids. J was trimmed by 1 base and V by 0 bases; bases with no gene match: 5. CDR1 is LGHNA and CDR2 is YNFKEQ in the germline V gene. The DNA of the CDR3 is TGTGCCAGCAGCCAAGACTGGTCTAGCGGGGGCACAGATACGCAGTATTTT. Residues: CASSQDWSSGGTDTQYF.

V gene TRBV12-3 or TRBV12-4 combines with J gene TRBJ2-7, with a weak D call TRBD2 (6 bases). The CDR3 has 13 residues. Trimming pared 3 bases from V and 4 bases from J, leaving 10 bases between. CDR3 in amino acids: CASSFGGRYEQYF. The CDR3 DNA follows: TGTGCCAGCAGTTTTGGTGGGAGGTACGAGCAGTACTTC.

The V gene is TRBV23-1, the J gene TRBJ2-1; 7 bases line up with TRBD2. TRBV23-1 is noted as an ORF with a role that remains uncertain. The CDR3 runs 15 residues. The trim removed 6 bases at V and 7 bases at J, leaving 12 bases unmatched. The DNA for the CDR3 is TGCGCCAGCAGCCCCCAGCGGGGCCTGAGGAATGAGCAGTTCTTC. Encoded protein: CASSPQRGLRNEQFF.

The count of this clone is one. This chain links TRBV9 with TRBJ2-7; 11 bases map to TRBD1. In germline, CDR1 is SGDLS, CDR2 YYNGEE. The length of the CDR3 is 14 residues. V trimming: 0 bases; J trimming: 5 bases; junction bases outside the gene matches: 1. CDR3 DNA: TGTGCCAGCAGCGTAGGGGACAGGGGGAACGAGCAGTACTTC. It yields the protein CASSVGDRGNEQYF. Filled out from reference TRBV9 and TRBJ2-7, the complete variable domain reads DSGVTQTPKHLITATGQRVTLRCSPRSGDLSVYWYQQSLDQGLQFLIQYYNGEERAKGNILERFSAQQFPDLHSELNLSSLELGDSALYFCASSVGDRGNEQYFGPGTRLTVT.

This clone turned up a few times. In DNA, the CDR3 is TGTGCCAGCAGTTTATCGGAGGGGCGGACTGAAGCTTTCTTT. Translated: CASSLSEGRTEAFF. The chain links TRBV27 to TRBJ1-1; D might be TRBD1 (5 bases). The CDR3 loop spans 14 amino acids. The V and J ends lost 0 bases and 5 bases respectively, with 10 bases between them. Germline CDR1 and CDR2: MNHEY and SMNVEV (reference sequence).

V usage is TRBV6-6 and J usage is TRBJ2-1, with 10 bases identical to TRBD1. Losses at the gene ends were 5 bases for V and 4 bases for J; bases not matched to a gene: 8. Germline assignment: CDR1 MNHNY and CDR2 SVGAGI (reference sequence). The CDR3 loop spans 16 amino acids. The CDR3 region is CASSNGQGGGYNEQFF. DNA for the CDR3: TGTGCCAGCAGTAACGGACAGGGGGGCGGGTACAATGAGCAGTTCTTC.

Here the CDR3 reads CASSKGGGANTGELFF. For the CDR3, the DNA is TGTGCCAGCAGCAAAGGGGGCGGGGCGAACACCGGGGAGCTGTTTTTT. J is TRBJ2-2 and V is TRBV21-1; the table's D call of TRBD2 was not tested on the DNA. TRBV21-1 is tagged as a pseudogene. This CDR3 has 16 amino acids.

CDR3 coding DNA: TGTGCCAGCAGCTCCCCGGGGCGGGAGATAACCGGGGAGCTGTTTTTT. This codes for CASSSPGREITGELFF. The chain carries TRBV7-9 and TRBJ2-2, with 7 bases identical to TRBD2. The V gene's germline CDR1 is SEHNR and CDR2 FQNEAQ (reference sequence). The V gene end was trimmed by 4 bases and the J gene end by 5 bases; junction bases not matched to a gene: 10. CDR3 length: 16 amino acids.

J is TRBJ1-3 and V is TRBV9; D gene ambiguous. V was clipped by 2 bases and J by 0 bases, with 6 bases between them. Germline V gene sequence: CDR1 SGDLS, CDR2 YYNGEE. This CDR3 spans 14 amino acids. CDR3 in amino acids: CASSVTASGNTIYF. The CDR3 coding sequence is TGTGCCAGCAGCGTCACAGCCTCTGGAAACACCATATATTTT.

Regarding this clone: Distinct nucleotide sequences in the sample also encode this CDR3. The genes are TRBV6-5 and TRBJ1-2; D gene unclear. Trimming took off 0 bases at V and 5 bases at J, with 7 bases between the two ends. CDR1 and CDR2 (germline): MNHEY, SVGAGI. The CDR3 length is 13 residues. Here the CDR3 reads CASSYSRGYGYTF. DNA for the CDR3: TGTGCCAGCAGTTACTCGAGAGGTTATGGCTACACCTTC.

This chain joins TRBV4-3 and TRBJ1-6; tentative D call: TRBD1 (5 bases). Germline V CDR1 and CDR2: LGHNA, YSLEER. V was clipped by 11 bases and J by 8 bases, with 13 bases between them. The CDR3 is 12 residues long. The CDR3 DNA reads TGCGCCTCTGGTTCGGGGGATTCACCCCTCCACTTT. This translates into CASGSGDSPLHF.

This chain connects TRBV10-1 to TRBJ2-3; D gene unclear. The CDR3 extends over 12 amino acids. The ends were cut back, 5 bases at V and 10 bases at J, with 13 bases in the middle. Germline CDR1 and CDR2: WNHNN and SYGVQD (reference sequence). The CDR3 nucleotides are TGCGCCAGCAGTCCCCTCCAATGGCCGCAGTATTTT. Translation gives CASSPLQWPQYF.

The chain recombines TRBV7-2 with TRBJ1-1, with 8 positions matching TRBD1. CDR3 length: 15 residues. V trimming: 5 bases; J trimming: 11 bases; junction bases outside the gene matches: 16. CDR1 and CDR2 from the germline V gene are SGHTA and FQGNSA. For the CDR3, the DNA is TGTGCCAGCAGCCCCATGTCCGGGACAGGACCTGTCGCTTTCTTT. Amino acid sequence: CASSPMSGTGPVAFF. The entire variable domain, with the rest obtained from reference TRBV7-2 and TRBJ1-1, is as follows: GAGVSQSPSNKVTEKGKDVELRCDPISGHTALYWYRQSLGQGLEFLIYFQGNSAPDKSGLPSDRFSAERTGGSVSTLTIQRTQQEDSAVYLCASSPMSGTGPVAFFGQGTRLTVV.